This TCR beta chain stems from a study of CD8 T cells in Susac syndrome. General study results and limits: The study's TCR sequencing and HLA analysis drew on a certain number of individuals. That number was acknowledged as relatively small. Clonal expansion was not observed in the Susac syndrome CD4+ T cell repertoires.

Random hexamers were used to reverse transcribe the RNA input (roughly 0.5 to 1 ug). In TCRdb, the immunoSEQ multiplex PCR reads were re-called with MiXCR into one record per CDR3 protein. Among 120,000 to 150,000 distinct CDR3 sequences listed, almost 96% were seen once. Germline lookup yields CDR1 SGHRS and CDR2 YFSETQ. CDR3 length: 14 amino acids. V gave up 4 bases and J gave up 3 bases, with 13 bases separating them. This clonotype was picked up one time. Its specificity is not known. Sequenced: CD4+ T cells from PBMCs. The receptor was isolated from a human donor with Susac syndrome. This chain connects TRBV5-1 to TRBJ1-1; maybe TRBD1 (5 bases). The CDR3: CASSLGTGDTEAFF. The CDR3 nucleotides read TGCGCCAGCAGCCTCGGGACCGGGGACACTGAAGCTTTCTTT.